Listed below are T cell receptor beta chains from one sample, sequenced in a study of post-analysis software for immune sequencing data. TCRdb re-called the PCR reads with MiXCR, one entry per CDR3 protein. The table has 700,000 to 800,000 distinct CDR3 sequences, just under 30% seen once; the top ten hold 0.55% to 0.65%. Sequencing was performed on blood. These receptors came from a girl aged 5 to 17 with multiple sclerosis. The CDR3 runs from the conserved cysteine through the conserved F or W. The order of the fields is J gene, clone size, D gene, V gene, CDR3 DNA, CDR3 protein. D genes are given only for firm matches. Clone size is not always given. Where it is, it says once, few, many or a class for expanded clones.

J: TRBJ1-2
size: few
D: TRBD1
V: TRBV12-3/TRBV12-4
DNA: TGTGCCATCAGCACCAGGGGGCTTTACGGCTACACCTTC
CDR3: CAISTRGLYGYTF

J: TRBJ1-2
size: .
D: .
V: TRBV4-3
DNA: TGCGCCAGCAGCCAAGACCCCAGGACAGCCGGCAATGGCTACACCTTC
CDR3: CASSQDPRTAGNGYTF

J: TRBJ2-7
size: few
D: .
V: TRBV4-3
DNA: TGCGCCAGCAGCCAAGGTGATTCAAGTCGCTACGAGCAGTACTTC
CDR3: CASSQGDSSRYEQYF

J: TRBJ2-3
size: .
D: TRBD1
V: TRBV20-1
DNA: TGCAGTGCTACCGGAGGACAGGGTCGGGCAGATACGCAGTATTTT
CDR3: CSATGGQGRADTQYF

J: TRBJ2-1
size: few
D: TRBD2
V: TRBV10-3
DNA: TGTGCCATCAGTGAGTCGACTAGCGGCGATTGGGAGCAGTTCTTC
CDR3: CAISESTSGDWEQFF

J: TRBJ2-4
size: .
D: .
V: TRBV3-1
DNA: TGTGCCAGCAGCCGGGGAGAGGGAGTAAACATTCAGTACTTC
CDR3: CASSRGEGVNIQYF

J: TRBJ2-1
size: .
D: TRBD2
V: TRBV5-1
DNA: TGCTCCAGCAGCTTGGCCGAGGGACTAGCGAAGCAGTTCTTC
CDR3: CSSSLAEGLAKQFF

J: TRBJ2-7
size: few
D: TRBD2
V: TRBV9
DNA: TGTGCCAGCAGCGCCGGGACTAGCGGGGGATACGAGCAGTACTTC
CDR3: CASSAGTSGGYEQYF

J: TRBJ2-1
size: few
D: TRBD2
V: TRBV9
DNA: TGTGCCAGCAGTAGGGGAGGGGATTTAATTCGGTTCTTC
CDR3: CASSRGGDLIRFF

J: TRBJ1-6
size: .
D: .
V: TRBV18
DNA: TGTGCCAGCTCACCGGCCAGGGGAAGCTCACCCCTCCACTTT
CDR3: CASSPARGSSPLHF

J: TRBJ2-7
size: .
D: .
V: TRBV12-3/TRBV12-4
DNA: TGTGCCAGCAGTTTAGTGGTAGGGGCCAGAGCCTACGAGCAGTACTTC
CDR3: CASSLVVGARAYEQYF

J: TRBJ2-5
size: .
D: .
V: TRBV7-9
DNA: TGTGCCAGCAGGCGAGAGGGAGGAAGGGAGACCCAGTACTTC
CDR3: CASRREGGRETQYF

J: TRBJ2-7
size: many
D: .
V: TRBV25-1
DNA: TGTGCCAGCAGTGAATTAGGCGAGCAGTACTTC
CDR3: CASSELGEQYF

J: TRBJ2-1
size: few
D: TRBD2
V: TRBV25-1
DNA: TGTGCCAGCAGTGAAAGTCTGGGACTAGCGGGAGGGCAGCAGTTCTTC
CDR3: CASSESLGLAGGQQFF

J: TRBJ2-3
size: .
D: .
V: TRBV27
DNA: TGTGCCAGCAGTATGGCCCGGGTCGAGGATACGCAGTATTTT
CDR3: CASSMARVEDTQYF

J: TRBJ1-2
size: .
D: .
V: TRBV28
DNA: TGTGCCAGCAGTCCCCGGGACCAAACTGGGTATGGCTACACCTTC
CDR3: CASSPRDQTGYGYTF

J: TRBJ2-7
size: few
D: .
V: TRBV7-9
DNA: TGTGCCAGCAGCTTAGGGTCGGGCGAGCAGTACTTC
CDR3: CASSLGSGEQYF

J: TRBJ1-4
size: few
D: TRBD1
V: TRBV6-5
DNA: TGTGCCAGCAGTTACGGGACAGCAACTAATGAAAAACTGTTTTTT
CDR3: CASSYGTATNEKLFF

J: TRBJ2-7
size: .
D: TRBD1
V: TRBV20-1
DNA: TGCAGTGCCGCTGGGGGACAGGGAATCTACGAGCAGTACTTC
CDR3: CSAAGGQGIYEQYF

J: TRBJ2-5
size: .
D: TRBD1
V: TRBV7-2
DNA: TGTGCCAGCAGGAGAGGGACAGGTCTCCAAGAGACCCAGTACTTC
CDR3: CASRRGTGLQETQYF

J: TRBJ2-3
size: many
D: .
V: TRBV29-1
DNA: TGCAGCGTTGAGGCGGGACGCACAGATACGCAGTATTTT
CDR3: CSVEAGRTDTQYF

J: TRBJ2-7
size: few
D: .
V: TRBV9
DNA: TGTGCCAGTAGCGTAGCGGCAGGGGTTGACGAGCAGTACTTC
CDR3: CASSVAAGVDEQYF

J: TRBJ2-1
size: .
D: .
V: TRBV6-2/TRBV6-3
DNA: TGTGCCAGCAGTTACTCTGGCGACTACAATGAGCAGTTCTTC
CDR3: CASSYSGDYNEQFF

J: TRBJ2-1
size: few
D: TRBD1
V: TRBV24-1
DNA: TGTGCCACCAGTGATTCTCCCGGGACAGGGGCGCCTTACAATGAGCAGTTCTTC
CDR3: CATSDSPGTGAPYNEQFF

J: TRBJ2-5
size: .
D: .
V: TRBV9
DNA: TGTGCCAGCAGCGTACTAGCTGGGGAGCAGTACTTC
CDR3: CASSVLAGEQYF

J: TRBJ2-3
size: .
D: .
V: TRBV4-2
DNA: TGTGCCAGCAGCCAAGCGGCAGCTTCTAGCACAGATACGCAGTATTTT
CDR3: CASSQAAASSTDTQYF

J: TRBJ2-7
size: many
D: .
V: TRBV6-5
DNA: TGTGCCAGCGGCCGCGGGACCTACGAGCAGTACTTC
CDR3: CASGRGTYEQYF

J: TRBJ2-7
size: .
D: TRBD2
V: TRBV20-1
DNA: TGCAGTGCGAGGGGCGGGGGTATACCCGAGCAGTACTTC
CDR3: CSARGGGIPEQYF

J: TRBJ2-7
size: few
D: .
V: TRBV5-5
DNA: TGTGCCAGCAGCTTGAGTCCAGGGGTCGACGAGCAGTACTTC
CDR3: CASSLSPGVDEQYF

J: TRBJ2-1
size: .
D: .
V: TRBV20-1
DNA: TGCAGTGCTAGAGCGGGCGGGTGGAATGAGCAGTTCTTC
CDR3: CSARAGGWNEQFF

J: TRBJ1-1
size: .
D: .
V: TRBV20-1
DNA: TGCAGTGCTAGAGGTATCCCGCCCGCTGAAGCTTTCTTT
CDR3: CSARGIPPAEAFF

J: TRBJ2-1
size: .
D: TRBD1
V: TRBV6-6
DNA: TGTGCCAGCAGACCCGGACAGGGATGGAATGAGCAGTTCTTC
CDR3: CASRPGQGWNEQFF

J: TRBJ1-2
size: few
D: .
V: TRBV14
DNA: TGTGCCAGCAGCCAAGGATTTAACTATGGCTACACCTTC
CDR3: CASSQGFNYGYTF

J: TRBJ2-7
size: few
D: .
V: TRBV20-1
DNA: TGCAGTGCTAGAGATCCCCCAGGCAGCTCCTACGAGCAGTACTTC
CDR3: CSARDPPGSSYEQYF

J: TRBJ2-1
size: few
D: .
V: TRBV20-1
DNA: TGCAGTGCTAGTGGGCAGTTGTACAATGAGCAGTTCTTC
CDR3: CSASGQLYNEQFF

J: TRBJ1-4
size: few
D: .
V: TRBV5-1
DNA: TGCGCCAGCAGCCCCTTCGGGGGGGCGAAGGAAAAACTGTTTTTT
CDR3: CASSPFGGAKEKLFF

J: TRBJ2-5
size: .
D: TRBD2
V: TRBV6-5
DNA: TGTGCCAGCAGTTCGCACTGGACTAGCGGGAGTGGTGAGCAGTACTTC
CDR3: CASSSHWTSGSGEQYF

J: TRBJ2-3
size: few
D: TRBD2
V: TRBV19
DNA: TGTGCCAGTAGTATCCGGACTAGCGGGGCTGATACGCAGTATTTT
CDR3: CASSIRTSGADTQYF

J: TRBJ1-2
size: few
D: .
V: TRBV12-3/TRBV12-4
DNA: TGTGCCAGCAGTTGGGTTCAAGGGGGCTACACCTTC
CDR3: CASSWVQGGYTF

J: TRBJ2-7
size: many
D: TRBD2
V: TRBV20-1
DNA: TGCAGTGCAACAGCCGGGACTACCGTCACCTACGAGCAGTACTTC
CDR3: CSATAGTTVTYEQYF

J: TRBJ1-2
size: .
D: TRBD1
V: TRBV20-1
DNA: TGCAGTGCGCAGAGATCGTCGGGACAGATTTATGGCTACACCTTC
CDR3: CSAQRSSGQIYGYTF

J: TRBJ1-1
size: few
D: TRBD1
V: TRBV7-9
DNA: TGTGCCAGCAGCTTAGGGACAGGGACGGTGAACACTGAAGCTTTCTTT
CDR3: CASSLGTGTVNTEAFF

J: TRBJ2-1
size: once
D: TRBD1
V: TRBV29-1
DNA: TGCAGCGGGGGGGGACAGGGGGCTTCGAAGGAGCAGTTCTTC
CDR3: CSGGGQGASKEQFF

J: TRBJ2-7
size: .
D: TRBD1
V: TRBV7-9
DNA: TGTGCCAGCAGCTCTCCGACAGGGTCACCCTACGAGCAGTACTTC
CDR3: CASSSPTGSPYEQYF